The following is a TCR beta chain sequence with its context. Antigen: not known. The TCR beta library used iRepertoire HTBI primers with Arm-PCR amplification of CDR3. A single record per CDR3 protein comes from TCRdb applying MiXCR to the multiplex PCR reads. The data contain approximately 400,000 distinct CDR3 sequences, around 14% of them singletons. This specimen belongs to a study of regulatory T cells in long-lasting Graves disease. Study-level findings and limits: The study found persistent patients shared more public clonotypes (2,741) than new patients (about 1,000).

The CDR3 sequence is 13 residues long. Trimming took 5 bases from V and 5 from J; bases not matched to a gene: 2. CDR1 and CDR2 from the germline V gene are ENHRY and SYGVKD. Stated time point: newly diagnosed GD, antithyroid drugs for less than 3 months. RNA from PBMCs was the source of the TCR library. Peripheral blood, Nine milliliters per patient, was collected in EDTA tubes. This same sample was also part of a study on T cells in Graves' hyperthyroidism and ophthalmopathy. That source reports: Patients aged 18 to 65 with hyperthyroidism were newly diagnosed, with duration under 2 months. Reasons for excluding patients were uncontrolled infection, other autoimmune disease, pregnancy or lactation.

The chain carries TRBV10-3 and TRBJ2-2, with TRBD1 identical over 7 bases. This TCR was sampled from a woman in her twenties or thirties with Graves disease. Here the sequenced sample was peripheral blood mononuclear cells (PBMCs), taken at new diagnosis, from a patient treated with antithyroid drugs. The CDR3 reads CAISQGVTGELFF. CDR3 DNA sequence: TGTGCCATCAGTCAGGGGGTGACCGGGGAGCTGTTTTTT.